Below are 12 T cell receptor beta chains sequenced from a single sample in a study of blood T cell repertoires in COVID-19. Clones were sequenced by immunoSEQ multiplex PCR, and TCRdb holds only the in-frame ones, with some missing. The sample lists a few hundred thousand clones; 80% to 85% were seen once. The sequencing input was peripheral blood. These receptors came from a woman aged 18-30 years with acute or convalescent COVID-19.

The V and J genes are TRBV6-2 or TRBV6-3 and TRBJ2-7; D possibly corresponds to TRBD1 (6 bases). Per germline, CDR1 MNHEY and CDR2 SVGEGT. V gave up 1 base and J gave up 0 bases, with 22 bases separating them. CDR3 length: 19 amino acids. The DNA of the CDR3 is TGTGCCAGCAGTTACTTCCCGGACAGAACGATGGGGAGCTCCTACGAGCAGTACTTC. It yields the protein CASSYFPDRTMGSSYEQYF.

The gene calls are TRBV4-3 and TRBJ1-6; 10 bases fit TRBD1. Germline CDR1 LGHNA, CDR2 YSLEER. CDR3 length equals 14 residues. J gave up 15 bases and V 5 bases, and 10 bases lay outside the gene matches. DNA of the CDR3: TGCGCCAGCAGCACCCGACAGGGGGCCTGGGGCCTCCACTTT. Protein: CASSTRQGAWGLHF.

The chain carries TRBV2 and TRBJ1-1; no clear D gene. Germline CDR1 is SNHLY and CDR2 is FYNNEI. V lost 3 bases and J 3 bases, leaving 8 bases between the germline ends. This CDR3 region has 13 residues. The CDR3 DNA is TGTGCCAGCAGTGATCTCCGGGACACTGAAGCTTTCTTT. This encodes CASSDLRDTEAFF. Supplemented by reference TRBV2 and TRBJ1-1, the full variable domain reads EPEVTQTPSHQVTQMGQEVILRCVPISNHLYFYWYRQILGQKVEFLVSFYNNEISEKSEIFDDQFSVERPDGSNFTLKIRSTKLEDSAMYFCASSDLRDTEAFFGQGTRLTVV.

This chain joins TRBV7-6 and TRBJ1-6, with D perhaps matching TRBD1 (6 bases). CDR3 size: 17 residues. Germline loops: CDR1 SGHVS, CDR2 FNYEAQ. Trimming removed 1 base from V and 0 bases from J, with 10 bases in between. CDR3 nucleotides: TGTGCCAGCAGCTTAGGAGACAGGCACTCCTATAATTCACCCCTCCACTTT. This encodes CASSLGDRHSYNSPLHF.

The chain couples TRBV6-2 or TRBV6-3 to TRBJ2-7, with 9 bases identical to TRBD1. The CDR3 is 18 amino acids. Germline V gives CDR1 MNHEY, CDR2 SVGEGT. With V trimmed by 0 bases and J by 5 bases, 14 bases remained unmatched. Here the CDR3 reads CASSYSITTGTGYHEQYF. CDR3 coding DNA: TGTGCCAGCAGTTACTCAATTACAACCGGGACAGGGTATCACGAGCAGTACTTC.

The rearrangement links TRBV5-1 to TRBJ1-1; 7 nucleotides line up with TRBD1. Germline lookup yields CDR1 SGHRS and CDR2 YFSETQ. The V segment lost 1 base and the J segment 9 bases; nucleotides outside the gene matches: 9. The CDR3 is 14 residues long. The CDR3 sequence: CASSLRSQGGKAFF. The CDR3 coding sequence is TGCGCCAGCAGCTTGCGTTCCCAGGGGGGAAAAGCTTTCTTT. The whole variable domain, remainder taken from reference TRBV5-1 and TRBJ1-1, is KAGVTQTPRYLIKTRGQQVTLSCSPISGHRSVSWYQQTPGQGLQFLFEYFSETQRNKGNFPGRFSGRQFSNSRSEMNVSTLELGDSALYLCASSLRSQGGKAFFGQGTRLTVV.

The V call is TRBV6-5, the J call TRBJ2-1; the match to TRBD1 covers 10 bases. From germline, CDR1 is MNHEY and CDR2 SVGAGI. With 6 bases clipped from V and 4 bases from J, the junction kept 6 bases outside the gene matches. The CDR3 covers 15 residues. The CDR3: CASRGDRGSYNEQFF. DNA for the CDR3: TGTGCCAGCAGGGGGGACAGGGGAAGTTACAATGAGCAGTTCTTC.

As DNA, the CDR3 is TGTGCCAGCAGCCAAGAACTTCCGTTGGGACAGAGATCCTACGAGCAGTACTTC. It specifies CASSQELPLGQRSYEQYF. This chain connects TRBV3-1 (or the pseudogene TRBV3-2) to TRBJ2-7; TRBD1 matches at 7 bases. The CDR3 is made up of 18 amino acids. J lost 1 base, V lost 0 bases, and 12 bases had no gene match. CDR1 is LGHDT and CDR2 is YNNKEL in the germline V gene (reference sequence).

This sequence joins TRBV18 and TRBJ1-1; unclear D gene. The CDR3 is 13 residues long. CDR1 and CDR2 (germline): KGHSH, LQKENI. Trimming cost V 2 bases and J 3 bases, with 7 bases left between them. The CDR3 DNA reads TGTGCCAGCTCACCAGTCCGGGACACTGAAGCTTTCTTT. Protein sequence: CASSPVRDTEAFF.

This clone was counted a single time. The V call is TRBV6-2 or TRBV6-3, the J call TRBJ1-6; TRBD1 might be the D (6 bases). Germline V gene lookup returns CDR1 MNHEY and CDR2 SVGEGT. CDR3 length: 16 amino acids. The V end lost 0 bases, the J end lost 8 bases, and 14 bases lay between the germline ends. This CDR3 is CASSYSSHGGDSPLHF. For the CDR3, the DNA is TGTGCCAGCAGTTACTCGAGTCATGGGGGCGATTCACCCCTCCACTTT.

This clone was observed a few times. The rearrangement uses TRBV6-1 and TRBJ1-5; D not certain. CDR1 and CDR2 from the germline V gene are MNHNS and SASEGT. Trimming cost V 2 bases and J 2 bases, with 7 bases left between them. There are 14 residues in the CDR3. DNA for the CDR3: TGTGCCAGCAGTGAAATCTCCGGCAATCAGCCCCAGCATTTT. It encodes CASSEISGNQPQHF.

The chain couples TRBV30 to TRBJ2-1, with 7 positions matching TRBD2. V shed 2 bases, J shed 7 bases, and the junction held 17 bases outside the gene matches. This CDR3 spans 17 amino acids. Germline V gene lookup returns CDR1 GTSNPN and CDR2 SVGIG (reference sequence). The CDR3, as DNA: TGTGCCTGGAGTCGACCCCGAGCGGGAAGGGGTAATAATGAGCAGTTCTTC. Translation: CAWSRPRAGRGNNEQFF.